Shown below are 15 T cell receptor beta chains from a single sample sequenced in a study of T cell responses to AZD1222 COVID-19 vaccine. The protocol was immunoSEQ multiplex PCR, while the TCRdb copy is restricted to in-frame clones and leaves out a portion. The table shows approximately 150,000 clones, with about 86% occurring only once. The sequenced sample was peripheral blood, obtained 28 days after the second AZD1222 dose. These receptors were obtained from an adult who received the AZD1222 COVID-19 vaccine.

This clone was seen once. This CDR3 is CASSPGQGSTEAFF. The CDR3, as DNA: TGTGCCAGCTCACCCGGACAGGGGAGCACTGAAGCTTTCTTT. V usage is TRBV18 and J usage is TRBJ1-1; 9 bases fit TRBD1. This CDR3 spans 14 amino acids. Trimming at V came to 3 bases and at J to 4 bases, leaving 3 bases not matched to a gene. The germline V gene encodes CDR1 KGHSH and CDR2 LQKENI.

The V and J genes are TRBV4-2 and TRBJ2-7, with 12 bases identical to TRBD2. The CDR3 is 16 residues long. Unmatched junction bases numbered 10, after V lost 3 bases and J lost 7 bases. Germline loops: CDR1 LGHNA, CDR2 YNFKEQ. This chain's CDR3 is CASSQFETSGSGEQYF. CDR3 sequence (DNA): TGTGCCAGCAGCCAGTTTGAGACTAGCGGGAGTGGAGAGCAGTACTTC.

This clone was seen once. The chain uses TRBV7-2 and TRBJ1-1; no clear D gene. V was trimmed by 0 bases and J by 4 bases, leaving 9 bases between them. Germline V gene lookup returns CDR1 SGHTA and CDR2 FQGNSA. The CDR3 loop spans 14 amino acids. This CDR3 is CASSLAVSGTEAFF. The CDR3 coding sequence is TGTGCCAGCAGCTTAGCGGTGTCGGGCACTGAAGCTTTCTTT. Looking up the rest from reference TRBV7-2 and TRBJ1-1 gives the full variable domain: GAGVSQSPSNKVTEKGKDVELRCDPISGHTALYWYRQSLGQGLEFLIYFQGNSAPDKSGLPSDRFSAERTGGSVSTLTIQRTQQEDSAVYLCASSLAVSGTEAFFGQGTRLTVV.

This sequence joins TRBV28 and TRBJ1-1; D might be TRBD1 (5 bases). The V end lost 6 bases, the J end lost 4 bases, and 15 bases lay between the germline ends. Germline V lookup: CDR1 MDHEN, CDR2 SYDVKM. This CDR3 has 14 amino acids. The CDR3 reads CASSPQGWATEAFF. The DNA for the CDR3 is TGTGCCAGCAGCCCTCAGGGATGGGCCACTGAAGCTTTCTTT.

The chain uses TRBV5-6 and TRBJ1-2; 7 nucleotides line up with TRBD1. Germline CDR1 reads SGHDT; CDR2 reads YYEEEE. The trim removed 3 bases at V and 5 bases at J, leaving 7 bases unmatched. The CDR3 totals 14 residues. CDR3 residues: CASSSTGLGYGYTF. Here the CDR3 DNA reads TGTGCCAGCAGCTCGACAGGGCTCGGTTATGGCTACACCTTC.

The chain recombines TRBV4-1 with TRBJ1-1; 11 positions match TRBD1. This CDR3 contains 16 residues. Germline-derived CDR1 and CDR2 are MGHRA and YSYEKL. Trimming took 0 bases from V and 3 from J; bases not matched to a gene: 3. For the CDR3, the DNA is TGCGCCAGCAGCCAAGATTGGGGACAGGGGGACACTGAAGCTTTCTTT. The encoded protein is CASSQDWGQGDTEAFF.

The chain uses TRBV7-9 and TRBJ1-6; 7 positions agree with TRBD1. The V segment lost 4 bases and the J segment 6 bases; nucleotides outside the gene matches: 3. CDR3 length: 14 residues. CDR1 and CDR2 from the germline V gene are SEHNR and FQNEAQ (reference sequence). Here the CDR3 reads CASSYTGVNSPLHF. The CDR3 nucleotides are TGTGCCAGCAGCTATACAGGGGTTAATTCACCCCTCCACTTT.

This rearrangement joins TRBV10-1 to TRBJ1-1; no firm D call. Per the germline V gene, CDR1 is WNHNN and CDR2 is SYGVQD (reference sequence). Between the trimmed V and J ends, which lost 3 bases and 3 bases, there was a span of 11 bases. This CDR3 has 14 residues. The CDR3 DNA is TGCGCCAGCAGTGAAGGCCACGCGGACACTGAAGCTTTCTTT. The encoded protein is CASSEGHADTEAFF.

The V and J genes are TRBV19 and TRBJ1-1; no reliable D call. The V and J ends lost 1 base and 3 bases respectively, with 9 bases between them. Germline loops: CDR1 LNHDA, CDR2 SQIVND (reference sequence). CDR3 length: 14 amino acids. CDR3 DNA sequence: TGTGCCAGTAGTATAGGGTCACCGGACACTGAAGCTTTCTTT. Protein product: CASSIGSPDTEAFF.

This rearrangement joins TRBV6-5 to TRBJ2-5, with 8 positions matching TRBD2. CDR3 length equals 13 residues. Trimming at V came to 8 bases and at J to 4 bases, leaving 6 bases not matched to a gene. Germline values: CDR1 MNHEY, CDR2 SVGAGI. CDR3 sequence (DNA): TGTGCCAGCGGAGCGGGAGAGGTAGAGACCCAGTACTTC. The encoded protein is CASGAGEVETQYF.

Points on this clone: At the DNA level, this CDR3 is encoded by other sequences in the same sample as well. CDR3: CASHRAYNSPLHF. The CDR3 nucleotides read TGTGCCAGTCACAGGGCCTATAATTCACCCCTCCACTTT. The chain carries TRBV19 and TRBJ1-6; tentatively, D is TRBD1 (6 bases). This CDR3 is built from 13 residues. V gave up 8 bases and J gave up 2 bases, with 7 bases separating them. Germline CDR1 is LNHDA and CDR2 is SQIVND (reference sequence).

This chain joins TRBV18 and TRBJ1-3; the D gene is possibly TRBD1 (5 bases). Germline V gene data show CDR1 as KGHSH and CDR2 as LQKENI. The CDR3 is 16 residues long. Trimming removed 6 bases from V and 0 bases from J, with 15 bases in between. The CDR3 nucleotides read TGTGCCAGCTCGGGGCTCCGGGGGAGCTCTGGAAACACCATATATTTT. It encodes CASSGLRGSSGNTIYF. The full variable domain, its missing parts supplied by reference TRBV18 and TRBJ1-3, is NAGVMQNPRHLVRRRGQEARLRCSPMKGHSHVYWYRQLPEEGLKFMVYLQKENIIDESGMPKERFSAEFPKEGPSILRIQQVVRGDSAAYFCASSGLRGSSGNTIYFGEGSWLTVV.

V usage is TRBV5-1 and J usage is TRBJ2-5; 8 nucleotides match TRBD2. V was clipped by 2 bases and J by 0 bases; unmatched bases: 0. This CDR3 is built from 14 residues. Germline CDR1 SGHRS, CDR2 YFSETQ. The CDR3 bases are TGCGCCAGCAGCTTACTAGCGGACCAAGAGACCCAGTACTTC. Protein: CASSLLADQETQYF.

This clone has a single count. This chain links TRBV4-2 with TRBJ1-5; D possibly corresponds to TRBD1 (5 bases). This CDR3 spans 13 amino acids. V was cut by 1 base and J by 12 bases, with 13 bases left in between. CDR1 and CDR2 from the germline V gene are LGHNA and YNFKEQ. CDR3 bases: TGTGCCAGCAGCCAAGGTCAGGGAATGCTCCAGCATTTT. Translation gives CASSQGQGMLQHF.

The J gene is TRBJ2-7, the V gene TRBV5-4, with a possible D match to TRBD2 (5 bases). The CDR3 totals 13 residues. Germline CDR1 and CDR2: SGHNT and YYREEE (reference sequence). Trimming cost V 2 bases and J 2 bases, with 8 bases left between them. CDR3 in amino acids: CASSFRGAYEQYF. DNA for the CDR3: TGTGCCAGCAGCTTCCGGGGTGCCTACGAGCAGTACTTC.